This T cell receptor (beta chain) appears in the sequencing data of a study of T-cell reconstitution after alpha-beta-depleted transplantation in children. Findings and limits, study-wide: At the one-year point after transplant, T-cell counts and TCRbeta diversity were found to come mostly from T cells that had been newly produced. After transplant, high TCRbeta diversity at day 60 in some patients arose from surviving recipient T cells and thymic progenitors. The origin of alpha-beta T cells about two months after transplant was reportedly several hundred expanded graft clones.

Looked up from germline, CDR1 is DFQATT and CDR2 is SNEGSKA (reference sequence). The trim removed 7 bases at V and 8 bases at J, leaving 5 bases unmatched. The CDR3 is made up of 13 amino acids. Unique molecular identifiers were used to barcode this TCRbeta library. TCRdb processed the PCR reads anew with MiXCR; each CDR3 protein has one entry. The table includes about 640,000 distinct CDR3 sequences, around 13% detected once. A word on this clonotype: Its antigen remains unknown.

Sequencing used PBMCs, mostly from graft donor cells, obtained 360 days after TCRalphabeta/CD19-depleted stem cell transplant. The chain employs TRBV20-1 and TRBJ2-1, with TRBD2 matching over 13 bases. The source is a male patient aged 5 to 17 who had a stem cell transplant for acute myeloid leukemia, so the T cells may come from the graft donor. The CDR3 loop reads CSGRTSGSHEQFF. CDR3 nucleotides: TGCAGTGGCCGGACTAGCGGGAGCCATGAGCAGTTCTTC.